This T cell receptor (beta chain) was captured by sequencing in a study of graft-versus-host responses after intestinal transplantation. On the study more broadly: Anti-thymocyte globulin served as induction for all recipients, who then took tacrolimus and steroids for about 3 years. Study results and caveats: Allograft clonal ratios (graft-versus-host to host-versus-graft) were high in patients who had graft-donor T cell macrochimerism.

The repertoire was sequenced with immunoSEQ multiplex PCR; TCRdb's copy has only in-frame clones and lacks some. This table has about 50,000 clones, 80% to 95% appearing once. The CDR3 has 14 residues. The J segment lost 4 bases and the V segment lost 1 base, leaving 2 bases of the junction unmatched. In germline, CDR1 is GTSNPN, CDR2 SVGIG (reference sequence). As concerns this clone: Antigen unknown.

The receptor was isolated from a human donor who was the organ donor for an intestinal transplant. This sequence joins TRBV30 and TRBJ2-1; TRBD2 aligns across 9 bases. The source material was unstimulated CD4+ T cells sorted from spleen or lymph node cells, sampled before transplant. The CDR3 region is CAWSGLAGYNEQFF. The CDR3 DNA sequence: TGTGCCTGGAGTGGCCTAGCGGGATACAATGAGCAGTTCTTC. The full variable domain, in which reference TRBV30 and TRBJ2-1 provide the parts outside the CDR3, is SQTIHQWPATLVQPVGSPLSLECTVEGTSNPNLYWYRQAAGRGLQLLFYSVGIGQISSEVPQNLSASRPQDRQFILSSKKLLLSDSGFYLCAWSGLAGYNEQFFGPGTRLTVL.